These T cell receptor beta chains were read from a single sample in a study of T cell responses to AZD1222 COVID-19 vaccine. Libraries were prepared by immunoSEQ multiplex PCR; TCRdb keeps only in-frame clonotypes and omits some of them. Among around 15,000 clones listed, around 80% were seen once. The specimen comprised peripheral blood, sampled 28 days after the second AZD1222 dose. The receptors come from an adult who received the AZD1222 COVID-19 vaccine. CDR3s include the opening cysteine and the closing phenylalanine or tryptophan. A D gene is named only where the DNA matches it firmly. Clone size is not always given. Where it is, it says once, few, many or a class for expanded clones.

clone_size	v_call	j_call	d_call	cdr3_length	cdr3_nt	cdr3_aa
-	TRBV4-1	TRBJ2-7	-	14	TGCGCCAGCAGCCCCGCGGCGGGGGCGTACGAGCAGTACTTC	CASSPAAGAYEQYF
few	TRBV4-1	TRBJ2-5	TRBD2	20	TGCGCCAGCAGCCAAGAACAAGGCGGACTAGCGCCTCGGGAAAGTCGGACCCAGTACTTC	CASSQEQGGLAPRESRTQYF
-	TRBV29-1	TRBJ2-3	-	14	TGCAGCGCAACGAAGGGGACGTGGCCAGATACGCAGTATTTT	CSATKGTWPDTQYF
-	TRBV27	TRBJ1-1	-	14	TGTGCCAGCAGTCAACAGGGAAGGGGCACTGAAGCTTTCTTT	CASSQQGRGTEAFF
once	TRBV4-3	TRBJ2-1	-	13	TGCGCCAGCAGCCAATTTCTGCGCGATGAGCAGTTCTTC	CASSQFLRDEQFF
-	TRBV7-9	TRBJ1-1	-	14	TGTGCCAGCAGCCCCGCCCGGGGGAGCACTGAAGCTTTCTTT	CASSPARGSTEAFF
-	TRBV9	TRBJ1-6	TRBD1	17	TGTGCCAGCAGCGTAGGACAGGGGGCTTCCTATAATTCACCCCTCCACTTT	CASSVGQGASYNSPLHF
-	TRBV10-3	TRBJ2-3	TRBD1	14	TGTGCCATCACCCGGGACAGTAACACAGATACGCAGTATTTT	CAITRDSNTDTQYF
-	TRBV10-3	TRBJ2-7	TRBD1	15	TGTGCCATCAGTGCGGAGGGGACAGGGACCTACGAGCAGTACTTC	CAISAEGTGTYEQYF
-	TRBV24-1	TRBJ1-1	-	13	TGTGCCACCAGTGACCCCCGAAAGGCTGAAGCTTTCTTT	CATSDPRKAEAFF
-	TRBV6-2/TRBV6-3	TRBJ2-5	-	14	TGTGCCAGCAGTTACGTTCACAGGGAAGAGACCCAGTACTTC	CASSYVHREETQYF